This entry concerns a single TCR beta chain. Its antigen remains unidentified. No much larger clone is present one base from it, and per-base qualities are unavailable. The same CDR3 is also encoded by other DNA sequences in this sample. The germline V gene specifies SGHRS as CDR1 and YFSETQ as CDR2. Spanning cysteine to phenylalanine, the CDR3 consists of 14 amino acids. Just the 42-base CDR3 DNA is kept, in frame starting at base 1. Relative to germline, V is missing 2 bases and J is missing 1 base, with 1 base of the junction outside any gene match. For sequencing of the TCRbeta CDR3 region, genomic DNA was extracted from the sorted cells. TCRbeta CDR3 regions were sequenced using the immunoSEQ Assay. Entries here come from immuneACCESS through TCRdb and include only in-frame sequences with V and J called. Some clones fail to appear in such tables; in the studies checked, an unresolved V gene covers under half of the shortfall, and the cause of the remainder is unknown. The sample records some 85,000 clones, roughly 88% of which are singletons. The top ten clones comprise 0.65% to 0.9% of the sample.

The sample originates from a study of OX40 agonist ivuxolimab in advanced cancers. Regarding the study in general: The costimulatory receptor OX40 (CD134) was targeted by ivuxolimab, a fully human IgG2 agonistic monoclonal antibody. In the dose-escalation cohort, around 80% of patients were male, and the mean age was approximately 60 years with a range of 23 to 79. Intravenous ivuxolimab was administered to patients every 2 weeks at six dose levels: 0.01, 0.1, 0.3, 1.5, 3 and 10 mg/kg. Prior anti-PD-1, anti-PD-L1 or anti-CTLA-4 therapy was permitted, and checkpoint inhibitors had been received by roughly two fifths of dose-escalation patients. The point of sequencing TCRbeta in the periphery was to test whether ivuxolimab changed TCR sequence diversity and drove clonal T-cell expansion. The paper describes the monotherapy dose-escalation part (N ≈ 49 patients) of the phase I trial of ivuxolimab. Partial responses were achieved by three dose-escalation patients, of whom one had hepatocellular carcinoma and two had cutaneous melanoma. Of the roughly 52 dose-escalation patients, hepatocellular carcinoma was present in around 19, melanoma in some 15, renal cell carcinoma in 9 and head and neck cancer in 9. The research as a whole found: After ivuxolimab, CD8+ T cells had more expanded clones than CD4+ T cells on average. Low levels of normalized T-cell clonal expansion were also seen in some patients who did not respond. Which antigens the clonally expanded peripheral T cells were specific for was not determined. At doses of 0.1 to 3.0 mg/kg, clonal expansion of both CD4+ and CD8+ blood T cells was observed from baseline to week 6. Partial responders in the 0.1-3.0 mg/kg groups had among the lowest normalized peripheral clonal expansion, especially among CD8+ T cells.

Patients with a history of autoimmune disease or receiving systemic immunosuppression were excluded from the trial. Peripheral blood for TCR sequencing was collected from all dose cohorts at baseline, on cycle 4 day 1, and on cycle 7 day 1. The samples were taken from a phase I, first-in-human, multicenter, open-label dose-escalation trial of ivuxolimab. The trial enrolled adults with locally advanced or metastatic head and neck squamous cell, hepatocellular, melanoma or renal cell carcinoma. Before TCR sequencing, CD4+ and CD8+ T cells were separately sorted from peripheral blood. The TCR sequence derives from an adult with an advanced solid tumor such as melanoma, head and neck, liver or kidney cancer. In this chain, TRBV5-1 is recombined with TRBJ2-3, with 7 central nucleotides matching TRBD2. The sequencing used CD4+ or CD8+ T cells sorted from blood, collected in a trial of the OX40 agonist ivuxolimab. The CDR3 in this case is CASSLRGGTDTQYF. The nucleotide sequence is TGCGCCAGCAGCTTACGGGGGGGCACAGATACGCAGTATTTT.